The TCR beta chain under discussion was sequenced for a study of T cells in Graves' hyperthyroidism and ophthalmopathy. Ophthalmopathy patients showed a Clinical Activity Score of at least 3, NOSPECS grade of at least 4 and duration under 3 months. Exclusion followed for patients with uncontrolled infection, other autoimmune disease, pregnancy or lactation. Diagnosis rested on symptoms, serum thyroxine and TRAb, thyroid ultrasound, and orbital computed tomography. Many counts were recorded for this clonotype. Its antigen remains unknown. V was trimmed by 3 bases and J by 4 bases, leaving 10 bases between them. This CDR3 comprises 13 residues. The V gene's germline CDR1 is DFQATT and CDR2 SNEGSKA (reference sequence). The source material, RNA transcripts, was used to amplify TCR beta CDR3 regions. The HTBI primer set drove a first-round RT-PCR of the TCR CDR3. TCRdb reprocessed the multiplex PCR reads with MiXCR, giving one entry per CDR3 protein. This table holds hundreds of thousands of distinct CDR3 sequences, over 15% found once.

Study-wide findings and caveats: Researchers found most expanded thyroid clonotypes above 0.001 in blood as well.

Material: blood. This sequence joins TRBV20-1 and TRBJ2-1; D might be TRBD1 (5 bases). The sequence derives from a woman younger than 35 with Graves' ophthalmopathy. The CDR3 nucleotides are TGCAGTGCTAGTGAGACAGCTTACAATGAGCAGTTCTTC. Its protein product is CSASETAYNEQFF.